The clone carrying this T cell receptor beta chain has ten or more counts. The antigen is unknown. The source of the sample is a study of T cell repertoires in cytomegalovirus infection. Study overall: Indications came from public TCR beta signatures; they pointed to CMV infection and to a matching HLA type. General observations from the study: The study found HLA-C-restricted CMV-specific TCR beta clonotypes dominating the ex vivo response. Individuals carrying CMV plus the relevant HLA were identified by cumulative frequency of public TCR beta families.

The CDR3 runs 13 residues. Germline loops: CDR1 SGHRS, CDR2 YFSETQ. V was shortened by 1 base and J by 1 base, with 5 bases between the two germline ends. From the reads, TCRdb called clonotypes with MiXCR, one entry per CDR3 protein. The sample lists around 210,000 distinct CDR3 sequences, roughly 6.5% occurring once. The sample was PBMCs. The V and J genes are TRBV5-1 and TRBJ2-5, with unresolved D. The sequence derives from a human donor in good health (CMV status not recorded). Some clones in this sample may be carry-over from other donors' samples. CDR3 in DNA: TGCGCCAGCAGCTTGATCTCCCAAGAGACCCAGTACTTC. Translation gives CASSLISQETQYF.